The 16 T cell receptor beta chains below all came from one sample that was sequenced in a study of cytomegalovirus exposure and HLA in healthy donors. PCR primers comprised 60 Vbeta and 13 Jbeta primers. Here immunoSEQ multiplex PCR was the method, and the copy in TCRdb shows in-frame clones only, minus some. The sample has around 200,000 clones, roughly three quarters seen once. The sequenced sample was PBMCs. The receptors were gathered from a male donor in good health and CMV-seronegative.

The CDR3 here is CASSSFDRGDYGYTF. CDR3 sequence (DNA): TGTGCCAGCAGTTCCTTCGACAGGGGGGACTATGGCTACACCTTC. V and J are TRBV6-1 and TRBJ1-2; 9 positions match TRBD1. Germline V gene data show CDR1 as MNHNS and CDR2 as SASEGT. The CDR3 is made up of 15 amino acids. Unmatched junction bases numbered 7, after V lost 5 bases and J lost 3 bases.

The chain uses TRBV30 and TRBJ1-2, with TRBD1 identical over 9 bases. The germline V gene has CDR1 GTSNPN and CDR2 SVGIG (reference sequence). Losses at the gene ends were 6 bases for V and 5 bases for J; bases not matched to a gene: 1. The CDR3 sequence is 11 residues long. The CDR3 region has the DNA TGTGCCTGTGACAGGGGGTATGGCTACACCTTC. It encodes CACDRGYGYTF. Filled out from reference TRBV30 and TRBJ1-2, the complete variable domain reads SQTIHQWPATLVQPVGSPLSLECTVEGTSNPNLYWYRQAAGRGLQLLFYSVGIGQISSEVPQNLSASRPQDRQFILSSKKLLLSDSGFYLCACDRGYGYTFGSGTRLTVV.

Turning to this clone: This sample includes further DNA sequences coding for the same CDR3. The chain joins TRBV9 to TRBJ2-1; the match to TRBD2 covers 11 bases. The ends lost 5 bases at V and 4 bases at J; junction bases unmatched: 5. The CDR3 consists of 15 residues. Germline assignment: CDR1 SGDLS and CDR2 YYNGEE. The CDR3: CASSLAGGPYNEQFF. CDR3 DNA sequence: TGTGCCAGCAGTTTAGCGGGAGGGCCTTACAATGAGCAGTTCTTC.

This clone was picked up one time. This sequence joins TRBV4-1 and TRBJ1-6; tentatively, D is TRBD1 (5 bases). The CDR3 is 14 amino acids. Trimming took off 11 bases at V and 7 bases at J, with 18 bases between the two ends. CDR1 MGHRA and CDR2 YSYEKL come from the germline V gene. The CDR3 bases are TGCGCCTCCACCCAGCCAGGGCAAAATTCACCCCTCCACTTT. Translation: CASTQPGQNSPLHF.

The genes are TRBV9 and TRBJ2-1; D not certain. The CDR3 contains 13 residues. Germline-derived CDR1 and CDR2 are SGDLS and YYNGEE. Trimming shortened V by 4 bases and J by 4 bases, and 9 bases separated the two germline ends. The CDR3 sequence: CASSPPSYNEQFF. CDR3 sequence (DNA): TGTGCCAGCAGCCCCCCGTCGTACAATGAGCAGTTCTTC.

CDR3 in DNA: TGTGCCAGCAGTGTAAGGGGGCCTGACACTGAAGCTTTCTTT. Translating gives CASSVRGPDTEAFF. The rearrangement joins TRBV6-1 to TRBJ1-1; 7 nucleotides align to TRBD1. CDR1 is MNHNS and CDR2 is SASEGT in the germline V gene. CDR3 length: 14 amino acids. Trimming cost V 4 bases and J 3 bases; bases outside gene matches: 5.

This clone has more than one count but fewer than ten. CDR3 DNA: TGTGCCAGCAGCAGAAGCGGGGGGGAATACAATGAGCAGTTCTTC. Amino acid sequence: CASSRSGGEYNEQFF. The chain uses TRBV7-9 and TRBJ2-1; 10 nucleotides line up with TRBD2. The CDR3 is 15 amino acids. CDR1 is SEHNR and CDR2 is FQNEAQ in the germline V gene (reference sequence). The ends lost 5 bases at V and 4 bases at J; junction bases unmatched: 5.

Points on this clone: The sample holds other DNA sequences that translate to the same CDR3. The chain recombines TRBV19 with TRBJ2-1; D is possibly TRBD2 (5 bases). Trimming stripped 0 bases from V and 2 bases from J, with 11 bases between. This CDR3 region has 16 residues. Germline-derived CDR1 and CDR2 are LNHDA and SQIVND (reference sequence). CDR3 residues: CASSIDRSGTYNEQFF. DNA for the CDR3: TGTGCCAGTAGTATAGACCGATCCGGGACCTACAATGAGCAGTTCTTC.

This clone was seen a handful of times. The rearrangement uses TRBV28 and TRBJ1-3, with 7 bases matching TRBD1. Germline assignment: CDR1 MDHEN and CDR2 SYDVKM. Trimming removed 8 bases from V and 7 bases from J; junction bases left unmatched: 17. The CDR3 totals 16 residues. CDR3 residues: CASEPNDRVGWNTIYF. The CDR3 DNA follows: TGTGCCAGCGAGCCCAATGACAGGGTAGGATGGAACACCATATATTTT.

This clone was seen a few times. The chain uses TRBV9 and TRBJ2-1, with 12 bases matching TRBD2. The germline V gene has CDR1 SGDLS and CDR2 YYNGEE. The trim removed 3 bases at V and 9 bases at J, leaving 10 bases unmatched. CDR3 length: 16 amino acids. Here the CDR3 DNA reads TGTGCCAGCAGCGCACCTCCTAGCGGGAGGGCCGTTGAGCAGTTCTTC. Protein: CASSAPPSGRAVEQFF.

V is TRBV10-3 and J is TRBJ2-1; D is possibly TRBD2 (5 bases). The CDR3 consists of 13 residues. CDR1 and CDR2 from the germline V gene are ENHRY and SYGVKD. Trimming removed 7 bases at V and 10 bases at J, with 17 bases between. The CDR3 reads CAIKREGLGEQFF. The CDR3 nucleotides are TGTGCCATCAAACGGGAAGGTCTGGGCGAGCAGTTCTTC.

Details on this clone: In the same sample, other DNA sequences code for this CDR3. The chain has TRBV30 and TRBJ1-5, with D hard to call. Per the germline V gene, CDR1 is GTSNPN and CDR2 is SVGIG (reference sequence). Trimming removed 1 base at V and 3 bases at J, with 10 bases between. The CDR3 is 14 residues long. This CDR3 reads CAWSGGNSNQPQHF. DNA for the CDR3: TGTGCCTGGAGTGGCGGGAACTCCAATCAGCCCCAGCATTTT.

CDR3: CASSSTGDYNQPQHF. In DNA, the CDR3 is TGTGCCAGCAGCTCAACAGGGGATTACAATCAGCCCCAGCATTTT. The chain recombines TRBV5-5 with TRBJ1-5; 7 bases line up with TRBD1. This CDR3 is built from 15 residues. V shed 3 bases and J 3 bases; nucleotides not matched to a gene: 6. Germline V gene sequence: CDR1 SGHKS, CDR2 YYEKEE (reference sequence). The variable domain in full, with the rest retrieved from reference TRBV5-5 and TRBJ1-5, is DAGVTQSPTHLIKTRGQQVTLRCSPISGHKSVSWYQQVLGQGPQFIFQYYEKEERGRGNFPDRFSARQFPNYSSELNVNALLLGDSALYLCASSSTGDYNQPQHFGDGTRLSIL.

As DNA, the CDR3 is TGTGCCAGCAGCGGACCAGCGGGAGGGCGCTACAATGAGCAGTTCTTC. Protein sequence: CASSGPAGGRYNEQFF. The chain is built from TRBV5-4 and TRBJ2-1; 10 bases fit TRBD2. J lost 3 bases, V lost 4 bases, and 7 bases had no gene match. CDR3 size: 16 residues. Germline CDR1 and CDR2: SGHNT and YYREEE (reference sequence).

To note about this clone: Other nucleotide sequences in the sample specify the same CDR3. V usage is TRBV28 and J usage is TRBJ2-1; tentative D call: TRBD2 (6 bases). CDR1 is MDHEN, CDR2 SYDVKM, per germline. Trimming took off 9 bases at V and 4 bases at J, with 13 bases between the two ends. This CDR3 is 13 amino acids long. CDR3 DNA sequence: TGTGCCAGTAGCGGCAGCCCATACAATGAGCAGTTCTTC. This sequence encodes CASSGSPYNEQFF. The full variable domain, its missing parts supplied by reference TRBV28 and TRBJ2-1, is DVKVTQSSRYLVKRTGEKVFLECVQDMDHENMFWYRQDPGLGLRLIYFSYDVKMKEKGDIPEGYSVSREKKERFSLILESASTNQTSMYLCASSGSPYNEQFFGPGTRLTVL.

This clone was seen a single time. This chain uses TRBV4-1 with TRBJ1-5; D unclear. The germline V and J ends were trimmed by 1 base and 2 bases, with 6 bases remaining between them. This CDR3 comprises 14 residues. Germline CDR1 MGHRA, CDR2 YSYEKL. DNA for the CDR3: TGCGCCAGCAGCCAAGCTGTTGGCAATCAGCCCCAGCATTTT. It is translated as CASSQAVGNQPQHF.